This T cell receptor (beta chain) is from a study of metastatic and nonmetastatic thyroid tumors. TCRdb re-clonotyped the PCR reads via MiXCR. The sample yields approximately 21,000 clones, 23% seen once. There are 11 residues in the CDR3. Per germline, CDR1 SGHAT and CDR2 FQNNGV. The V end was cut by 1 base, the J end by 9 bases, with 6 bases between. Thyroid surgery took place with no prior treatment in any patient. The sequence came from a male donor with papillary thyroid cancer or a benign thyroid nodule (not recorded which). Some clones in this sample may be carry-over from other donors' samples. Sequencing used blood. J is TRBJ1-2 and V is TRBV11-2; D ambiguous. The DNA of the CDR3 is TGTGCCAGCAGCTTAGGACCTAGCTACACCTTC. This gives the protein CASSLGPSYTF.